The clone carrying this T cell receptor beta chain was detected only a few times. Its antigen is unknown. A single base separates this from a much larger clone, so it may be a read error. The data originate from a study of tumor-infiltrating lymphocytes in primary liver carcinoma. General study points: It was tumor-adjacent and tumor-blood pairs that overlapped less than tumor region pairs did.

Germline lookup yields CDR1 SQVTM and CDR2 ANQGSEA. Trimming left V 1 base short and J 4 bases short, with 9 bases between. The CDR3 sequence is 13 residues long. TCR beta cDNA was reverse-transcribed from about 0.45 ug of total RNA. The reaction used a constant-region primer and ProtoScript II reverse transcriptase. Libraries of TCR beta came from three nested multiplex PCR rounds with slightly modified ARM-PCR. The first two PCR rounds used TRBV1-TRBV30 forward primers with a C-beta reverse primer, 9 to 11 cycles each. TCRdb re-analysed the multiplex PCR reads in MiXCR, keeping a single row per CDR3 protein. The data show roughly 330,000 distinct CDR3 sequences, approximately 64% seen once. Blood RNA was derived from unsorted whole blood, and germline DNA was extracted too.

The genes are TRBV29-1 and TRBJ2-3; D may correspond to TRBD1 or TRBD2 (5 bases each). The origin of this receptor is a man aged 35 to 55 with primary liver carcinoma and hepatitis B virus infection. The specimen was peripheral blood. The chain's CDR3 is CSVEVRGADTQYF. The CDR3 coding sequence is TGCAGCGTTGAAGTAAGGGGAGCAGATACGCAGTATTTT.